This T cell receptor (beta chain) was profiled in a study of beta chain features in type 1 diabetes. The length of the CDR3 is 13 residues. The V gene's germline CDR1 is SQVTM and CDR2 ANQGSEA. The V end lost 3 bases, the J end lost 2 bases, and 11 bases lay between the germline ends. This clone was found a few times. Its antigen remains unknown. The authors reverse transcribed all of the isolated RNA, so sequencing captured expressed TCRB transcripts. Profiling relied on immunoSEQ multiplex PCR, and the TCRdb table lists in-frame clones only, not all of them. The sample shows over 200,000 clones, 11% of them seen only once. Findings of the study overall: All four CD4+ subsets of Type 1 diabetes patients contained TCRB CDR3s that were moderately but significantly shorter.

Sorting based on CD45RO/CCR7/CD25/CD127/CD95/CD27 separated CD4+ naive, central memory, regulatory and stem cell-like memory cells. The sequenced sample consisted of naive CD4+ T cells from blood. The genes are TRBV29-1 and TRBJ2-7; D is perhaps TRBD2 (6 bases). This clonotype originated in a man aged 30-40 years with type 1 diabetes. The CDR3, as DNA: TGCAGCGTTGAGTTGGCGGGACCCTACGAGCAGTACTTC. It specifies CSVELAGPYEQYF.